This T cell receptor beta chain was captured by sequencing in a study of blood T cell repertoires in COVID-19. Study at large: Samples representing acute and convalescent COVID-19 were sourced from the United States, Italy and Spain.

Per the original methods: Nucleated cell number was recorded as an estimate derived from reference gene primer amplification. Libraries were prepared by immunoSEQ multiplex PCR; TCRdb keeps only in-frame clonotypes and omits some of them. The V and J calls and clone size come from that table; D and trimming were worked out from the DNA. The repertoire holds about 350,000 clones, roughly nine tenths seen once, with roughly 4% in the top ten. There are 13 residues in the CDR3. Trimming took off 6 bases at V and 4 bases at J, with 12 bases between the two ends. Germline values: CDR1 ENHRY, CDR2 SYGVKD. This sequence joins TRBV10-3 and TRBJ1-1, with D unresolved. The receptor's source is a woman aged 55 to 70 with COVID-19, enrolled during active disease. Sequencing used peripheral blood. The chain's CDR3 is CAIREHDSTEAFF. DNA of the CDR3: TGTGCCATCAGAGAGCACGATAGCACTGAAGCTTTCTTT.